This record covers a single T cell receptor beta chain. The source of the sample is a study of blood T cell repertoires in COVID-19. In the original analysis: Counts of nucleated cells, estimated from reference gene primer amplification, were obtained. Profiled with immunoSEQ multiplex PCR; TCRdb holds only in-frame clones, not every one. The DNA was the basis for D and trimming; V, J and clone size are from that table. The table has approximately 280,000 clones, around 88% seen once. Allocation to cohorts depended on clinical history reported by the participants. Before being deemed recovered, Cohort 3 donors had two negative PCRs, clearance, or symptom resolution. Sequencing input: PBMCs or T cells enriched from blood (not recorded which). The sequence derives from a woman in her thirties or forties who had recovered from COVID-19.

The CDR3 nucleotides read TGTGCCAGCAGCCCGGGAGGCAGGCAGAACACTGAAGCTTTCTTT. This sequence encodes CASSPGGRQNTEAFF. This sequence joins TRBV11-1 and TRBJ1-1, with D uncertain. Germline loops: CDR1 SGHAT, CDR2 FQDESV (reference sequence). V lost 5 bases and J 1 base, leaving 14 bases between the germline ends. The CDR3 spans 15 residues.